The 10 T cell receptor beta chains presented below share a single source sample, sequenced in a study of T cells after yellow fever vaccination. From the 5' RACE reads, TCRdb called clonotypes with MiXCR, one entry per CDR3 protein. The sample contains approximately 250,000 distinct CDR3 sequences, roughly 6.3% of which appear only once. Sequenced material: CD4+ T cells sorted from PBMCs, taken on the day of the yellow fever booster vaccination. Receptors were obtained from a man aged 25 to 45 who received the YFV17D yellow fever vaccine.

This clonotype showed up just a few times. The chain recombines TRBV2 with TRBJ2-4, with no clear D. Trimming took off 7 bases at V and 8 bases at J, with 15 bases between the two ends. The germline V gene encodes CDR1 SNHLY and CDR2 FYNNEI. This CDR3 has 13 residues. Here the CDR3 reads CASNPGPKDIQYF. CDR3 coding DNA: TGTGCCAGCAATCCCGGACCTAAGGACATTCAGTACTTC.

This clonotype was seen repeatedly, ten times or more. The DNA for the CDR3 is TGTGCCAGCAGCCAAGACCCAGTATCGGGGGAATTCCGCGTTAATGAAAAACTGTTTTTT. This codes for CASSQDPVSGEFRVNEKLFF. This sequence joins TRBV3-1 and TRBJ1-4, with a tentative D call TRBD1 (5 bases). The CDR3 runs to 20 residues. Between the trimmed V and J ends, which lost 0 bases and 4 bases, there was a span of 24 bases. The V gene's germline CDR1 is LGHDT and CDR2 YNNKEL (reference sequence).

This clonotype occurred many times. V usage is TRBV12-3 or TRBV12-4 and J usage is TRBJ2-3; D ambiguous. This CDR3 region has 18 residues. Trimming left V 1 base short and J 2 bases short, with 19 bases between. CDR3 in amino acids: CASSLGVMAFQSTDTQYF. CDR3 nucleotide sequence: TGTGCCAGCAGTTTAGGGGTGATGGCGTTCCAATCCACAGATACGCAGTATTTT.

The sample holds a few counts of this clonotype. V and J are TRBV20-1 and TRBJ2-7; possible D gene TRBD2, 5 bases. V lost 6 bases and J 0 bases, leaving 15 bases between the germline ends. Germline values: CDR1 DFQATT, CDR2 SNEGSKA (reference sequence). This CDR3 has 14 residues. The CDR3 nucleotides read TGCAGTGCAGTTAATAGGAGGAGCTCCTACGAGCAGTACTTC. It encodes CSAVNRRSSYEQYF.

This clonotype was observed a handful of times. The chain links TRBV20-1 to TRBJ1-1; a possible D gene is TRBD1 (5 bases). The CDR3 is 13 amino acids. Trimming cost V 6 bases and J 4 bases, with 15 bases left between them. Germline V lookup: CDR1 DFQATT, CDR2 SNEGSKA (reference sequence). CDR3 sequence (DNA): TGCAGTGCGGTTATTGCTGGGGGCACTGAAGCTTTCTTT. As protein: CSAVIAGGTEAFF.

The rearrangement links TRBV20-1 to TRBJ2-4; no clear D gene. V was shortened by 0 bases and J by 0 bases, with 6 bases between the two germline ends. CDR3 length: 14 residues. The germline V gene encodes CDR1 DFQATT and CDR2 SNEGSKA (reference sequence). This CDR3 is CSARDLIAKNIQYF. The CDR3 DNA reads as TGCAGTGCTAGAGATCTTATAGCCAAAAACATTCAGTACTTC.

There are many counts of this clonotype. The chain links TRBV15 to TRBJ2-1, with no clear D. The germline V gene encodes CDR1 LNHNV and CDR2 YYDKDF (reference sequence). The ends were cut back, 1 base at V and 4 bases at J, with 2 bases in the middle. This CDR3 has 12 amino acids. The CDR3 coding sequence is TGTGCCACCAGCAGAGGATACAATGAGCAGTTCTTC. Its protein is CATSRGYNEQFF.

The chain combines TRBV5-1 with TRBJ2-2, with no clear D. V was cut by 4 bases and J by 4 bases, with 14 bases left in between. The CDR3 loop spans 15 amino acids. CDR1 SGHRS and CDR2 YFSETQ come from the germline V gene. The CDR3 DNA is TGCGCCAGCAGCCGACTCATAGGGTCCACCGGGGAGCTGTTTTTT. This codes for CASSRLIGSTGELFF. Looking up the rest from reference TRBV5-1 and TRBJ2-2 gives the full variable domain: KAGVTQTPRYLIKTRGQQVTLSCSPISGHRSVSWYQQTPGQGLQFLFEYFSETQRNKGNFPGRFSGRQFSNSRSEMNVSTLELGDSALYLCASSRLIGSTGELFFGEGSRLTVL.

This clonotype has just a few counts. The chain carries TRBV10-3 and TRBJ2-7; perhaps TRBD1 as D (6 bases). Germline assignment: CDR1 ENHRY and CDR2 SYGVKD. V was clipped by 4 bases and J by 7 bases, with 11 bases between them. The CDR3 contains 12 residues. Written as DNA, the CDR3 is TGTGCCATCAGTGGAGAAGACAGGGAGCAGTACTTC. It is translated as CAISGEDREQYF.

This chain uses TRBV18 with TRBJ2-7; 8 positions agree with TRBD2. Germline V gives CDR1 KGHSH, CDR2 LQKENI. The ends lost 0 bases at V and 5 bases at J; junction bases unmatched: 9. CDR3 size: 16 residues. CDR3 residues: CASSPPAGGRGDEQYF. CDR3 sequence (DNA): TGTGCCAGCTCACCACCCGCGGGAGGACGGGGCGACGAGCAGTACTTC.